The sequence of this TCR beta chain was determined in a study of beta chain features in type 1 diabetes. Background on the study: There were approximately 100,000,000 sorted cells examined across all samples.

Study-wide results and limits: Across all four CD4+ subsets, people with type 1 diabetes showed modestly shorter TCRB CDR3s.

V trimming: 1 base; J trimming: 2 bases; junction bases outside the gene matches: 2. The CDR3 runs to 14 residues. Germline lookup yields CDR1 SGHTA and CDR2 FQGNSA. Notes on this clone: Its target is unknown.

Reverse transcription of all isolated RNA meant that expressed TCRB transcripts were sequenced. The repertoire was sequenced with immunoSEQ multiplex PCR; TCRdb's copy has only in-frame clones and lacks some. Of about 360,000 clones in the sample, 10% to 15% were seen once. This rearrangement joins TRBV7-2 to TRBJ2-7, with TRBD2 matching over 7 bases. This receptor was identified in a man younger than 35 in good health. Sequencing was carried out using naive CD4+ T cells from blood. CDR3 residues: CASSLGGRAYEQYF. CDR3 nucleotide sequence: TGTGCCAGCAGCTTAGGAGGGAGGGCCTACGAGCAGTACTTC.